The entry below gives a single TCR beta chain sequence along with its context. CDR3 length equals 13 residues. In germline, CDR1 is SQVTM, CDR2 ANQGSEA. The ends were cut back, 4 bases at V and 10 bases at J, with 19 bases in the middle. This sample stems from a study of blood T cell repertoires in COVID-19. Some clones are missing from TCRdb's copy, which holds only in-frame ones; the method was immunoSEQ multiplex PCR. The table has some 350,000 clones, more than 75% seen once; the top ten hold about 2.7%. This sequence originates from a woman aged 25 to 39 who had recovered from COVID-19. The genes are TRBV29-1 and TRBJ1-2, with D tentatively TRBD1 (5 bases). Sequencing was done on a sample of PBMCs or T cells enriched from blood (not recorded which). As DNA, the CDR3 is TGCAGCGTTGGAGGAACCGTTCGACAGCCCTACACCTTC. Encoded protein: CSVGGTVRQPYTF.